The sequence of this T cell receptor (beta chain) was determined in a study of T cell responses to AZD1222 COVID-19 vaccine (dated by TCRdb to about 2021). For the study in its entirety: TCR sequencing was performed for roughly 250 trial participants, of whom roughly 200 were given two doses of AZD1222 and about 25 were given two doses of MenACWY control vaccine. Trial participants were enrolled into age subgroups of 18-55, 56-69 and 70-plus years, which contained about 150, 28 and 57 TCR-sequenced participants, respectively. What the authors observed across the whole study: Reportedly, almost half of the unique spike-specific TCRs recognized epitopes lying outside the regions that are mutated in the B.1.351 and B.1.1.7 variants. A significant rise in spike-specific TCR breadth and depth was observed after two AZD1222 doses relative to day 0 and relative to MenACWY recipients. Only a handful of AZD1222 recipients were SARS-CoV-2 seropositive at baseline, limiting conclusions about previously exposed vaccinees. Participants were mostly white British, with more females than males. The authors suggested clonal diversity may have been underestimated. The 56-69-year group was small, and its depth increase did not reach significance, likely because of low power. CD4 TCRs associated with the vaccine covered the entire spike protein, and the dominant responses were in regions 160-218 and 743-854. No day 14 peak-response samples were available, so repertoires were characterized only after the peak T cell response.

The CDR3 regions of human TCRbeta chains were analyzed by immunosequencing. In the original analysis: Repertoire TCRs were matched against a reference library of SARS-CoV-2-specific TCRs generated with the MIRA antigen-specificity platform. Breadth meant the fraction of unique TCRs that were SARS-CoV-2-associated, whereas depth meant the fraction of total T cells that were SARS-CoV-2-associated. Using the MIRA data, each spike-specific TCR was mapped to the spike region that the TCR reacts to and placed in a CD4 or CD8 class. Log10-transformed breadth and depth values were compared by one-way ANOVA with Sidak's multiple comparisons tests. Held by TCRdb, this immuneACCESS table contains in-frame sequences only and omits some clones. Under half of the omission traces to an unresolved V gene where checked; the cause of the rest is unknown. That table gives V, J and clone size, and the DNA gave D and trimming. The sample records about 93,000 clones, 85% to 90% of which are singletons. The top ten clonotypes cover more than 2% of the sample.

This clone was seen only once. No antigen is known for it. No base quality values were provided; no much bigger clone lies one nucleotide off. Spanning cysteine to phenylalanine, the CDR3 consists of 14 amino acids. Only the CDR3 part of the read is kept: 42 bases, read in frame from the first base. Via the germline V gene, CDR1 is KGHSH and CDR2 LQKENI. V drops 0 bases and J drops 4 bases, leaving 10 bases in between. The sample's time point label, decoded: about 28 days (+/-7) after the second vaccine dose. AZD1222 recipients given second doses at about 4 weeks or at about 12 weeks were pooled, since spike-specific TCR depth and breadth were not found to differ between the two schedules. Vaccinee samples were obtained from the UK trials COV001 and COV002, which included a single-blind randomized controlled phase 2/3 trial of AZD1222 (ChAdOx1 nCoV-19) in healthy adults. For TCRbeta chain sequencing, PBMC samples were collected from trial participants at day 0 and at day 28 after the second dose.

This receptor chain uses TRBV18 and TRBJ2-7; no D gene call is confident. The sequencing used peripheral blood, collected 28 days after the second AZD1222 dose. The sequence was obtained from an adult who received the AZD1222 COVID-19 vaccine. The CDR3 loop reads CASSPPGRPYEQYF. Read as DNA, the sequence is TGTGCCAGCTCACCACCGGGCAGACCGTACGAGCAGTACTTC.